The T cell receptor (beta chain) described here comes from a study of blood T cell repertoires in COVID-19. Sequencing used immunoSEQ multiplex PCR; TCRdb keeps in-frame clones, though not all of them. The sample lists 150,000 to 200,000 clones, roughly 77% occurring once. In Seattle, patients joined the study during active infection and were tracked longitudinally. This CDR3 has 14 residues. Looked up from germline, CDR1 is MNHEY and CDR2 is SVGAGI. J was trimmed by 8 bases and V by 4 bases; bases with no gene match: 7. The chain uses TRBV6-5 and TRBJ2-1; 8 bases are a match to TRBD1. Sequencing was carried out using peripheral blood. The TCR comes from a woman in her forties with COVID-19, enrolled during active disease. The CDR3 coding sequence is TGTGCCAGCAGTTTAGGACAGGGAGTCGATGAGCAGTTCTTC. It is translated as CASSLGQGVDEQFF.